A single sample gave rise to the 7 T cell receptor beta chains below, sequenced in a study of T cell responses to AZD1222 COVID-19 vaccine. Sequencing was performed with immunoSEQ multiplex PCR; in TCRdb, only in-frame clones are kept and a portion is missing. The sample records some 120,000 clones, just under 90% being singletons. The material sequenced was peripheral blood, taken on day 0 of AZD1222 vaccination. Receptor source: an adult in good health.

This rearrangement joins TRBV15 to TRBJ2-7, with 9 positions matching TRBD1. The germline V gene has CDR1 LNHNV and CDR2 YYDKDF (reference sequence). CDR3 length: 16 residues. V shed 1 base and J 6 bases; nucleotides not matched to a gene: 10. CDR3 amino acids: CATSRVRPGTGSEQYF. The CDR3 DNA reads as TGTGCCACCAGCAGAGTACGACCGGGGACAGGGAGCGAGCAGTACTTC. The full variable domain, with the rest looked up from reference TRBV15 and TRBJ2-7, is DAMVIQNPRYQVTQFGKPVTLSCSQTLNHNVMYWYQQKSSQAPKLLFHYYDKDFNNEADTPDNFQSRRPNTSFCFLDIRSPGLGDTAMYLCATSRVRPGTGSEQYFGPGTRLTVT.

V and J are TRBV5-6 and TRBJ2-1; D ambiguous. Germline loops: CDR1 SGHDT, CDR2 YYEEEE. Trimming removed 0 bases from V and 7 bases from J, with 11 bases in between. The CDR3 has 14 amino acids. CDR3 region: CASSLDQKGNEQFF. The DNA of the CDR3 is TGTGCCAGCAGCTTGGACCAGAAGGGAAATGAGCAGTTCTTC.

The chain is built from TRBV28 and TRBJ1-2, with 9 nucleotides matching TRBD1. Germline CDR1 reads MDHEN; CDR2 reads SYDVKM. The CDR3 runs 13 residues. With 5 bases clipped from V and 3 bases from J, the junction kept 1 base outside the gene matches. The CDR3 DNA reads TGTGCCAGCAGTAGGGACAGGGACTATGGCTACACCTTC. As protein: CASSRDRDYGYTF.

This clone was seen a handful of times. V is TRBV6-1 and J is TRBJ1-1, with TRBD1 as a possible D gene (5 bases). Trimming took 2 bases from V and 4 from J, leaving 11 bases between them. The CDR3 length is 14 residues. Germline V gene lookup returns CDR1 MNHNS and CDR2 SASEGT. For the CDR3, the DNA is TGTGCCAGCAGTGAACCCAGGCAGGGCACTGAAGCTTTCTTT. It is translated as CASSEPRQGTEAFF.

The chain links TRBV15 to TRBJ2-1, with 10 bases matching TRBD2. Germline values: CDR1 LNHNV, CDR2 YYDKDF (reference sequence). J lost 10 bases, V lost 0 bases, and 12 bases had no gene match. The CDR3 length is 17 residues. The CDR3 region has the DNA TGTGCCACCAGCAGAGATCCCCTAGCGGGAGTCCAGCGCGAGCAGTTCTTC. Amino acids: CATSRDPLAGVQREQFF.

This chain uses TRBV7-2 with TRBJ2-5, with a weak D call TRBD2 (5 bases). V lost 5 bases and J 4 bases, leaving 17 bases between the germline ends. Germline assignment: CDR1 SGHTA and CDR2 FQGNSA. This CDR3 is built from 15 residues. The CDR3 DNA is TGTGCCAGCAGCCCTCTACCCTACGAGGGAGAGACCCAGTACTTC. Its translation is CASSPLPYEGETQYF.

The V and J genes are TRBV6-2 or TRBV6-3 and TRBJ2-1, with TRBD2 matching 8 bases. Germline CDR1 MNHEY, CDR2 SVGEGT. Trimming took 0 bases from V and 10 from J; bases not matched to a gene: 5. This CDR3 contains 14 residues. The CDR3 here is CASSYSGREGEQFF. CDR3 sequence (DNA): TGTGCCAGCAGTTACTCGGGCCGGGAGGGGGAGCAGTTCTTC.